This T cell receptor (beta chain) was recovered during a study of shared clonotypes between healthy human individuals. The study's findings and limits: Sequencing of the sorted subsets was shown by rarefaction to be incomplete despite large depth.

Concerning this clone: Its antigen is not known.

CD45RO-negative cells were positively selected for CCR7, leaving out terminally differentiated effector memory CD45RA+ cells. Donors were healthy HIV-negative adults without recent acute infections or vaccinations. CDR1 and CDR2 (germline): LNHNV, YYDKDF (reference sequence). Trimming took off 5 bases at V and 3 bases at J, with 19 bases between the two ends. The CDR3 length is 16 residues. Profiled with immunoSEQ multiplex PCR; TCRdb holds only in-frame clones, not every one. The sample contains about 2,100,000 clones, 93% of which appear only once. The sample consisted of naive CD8+ T cells from PBMCs. This sequence was found in a young man in good health. Some clones in this sample may be carry-over from other donors' samples. The rearrangement uses TRBV15 and TRBJ1-1; D remains unclear. Written as DNA, the CDR3 is TGTGCCACCAGCCCGGCCCAGCCGGGGTTGGACACTGAAGCTTTCTTT. Translated: CATSPAQPGLDTEAFF.